Included here is one T cell receptor beta chain sequence, with context. V lost 9 bases to trimming and J lost 1 base, with 10 bases between them. The germline V gene encodes CDR1 KGHDR and CDR2 SFDVKD. The CDR3 runs 13 residues. The sample originates from a study of blood T cell repertoires in COVID-19. The wider study: Whether acute or convalescent, the COVID-19 samples came from the United States, Italy and Spain.

Original handling: Amplification from reference gene primers served as the basis for estimated nucleated cell counts. The repertoire was sequenced with immunoSEQ multiplex PCR; TCRdb's copy has only in-frame clones and lacks some. V, J and clone size were drawn from that table, and D and trimming were deduced from the DNA. The table has 450,000 or so clones, around 90% seen once. Material: peripheral blood. This chain uses TRBV24-1 with TRBJ2-3, with D possibly TRBD1 on 5 matching bases. The TCR originated in a man younger than 30 with COVID-19, enrolled during active disease. The CDR3 nucleotides are TGTGCCACCGGGGAACAGGGCACAGATACGCAGTATTTT. Protein: CATGEQGTDTQYF.